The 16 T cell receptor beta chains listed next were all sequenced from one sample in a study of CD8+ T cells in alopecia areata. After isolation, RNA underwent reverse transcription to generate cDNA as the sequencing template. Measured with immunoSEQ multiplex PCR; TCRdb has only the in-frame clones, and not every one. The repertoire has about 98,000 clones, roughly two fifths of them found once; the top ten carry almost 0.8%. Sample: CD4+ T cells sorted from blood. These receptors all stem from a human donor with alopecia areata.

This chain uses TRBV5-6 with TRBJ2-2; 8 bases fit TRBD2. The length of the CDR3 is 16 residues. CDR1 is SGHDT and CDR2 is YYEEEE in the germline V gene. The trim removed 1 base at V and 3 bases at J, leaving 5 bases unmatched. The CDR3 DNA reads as TGTGCCAGCAGCTTGTCAGGACTAGCAGACACCGGGGAGCTGTTTTTT. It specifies CASSLSGLADTGELFF.

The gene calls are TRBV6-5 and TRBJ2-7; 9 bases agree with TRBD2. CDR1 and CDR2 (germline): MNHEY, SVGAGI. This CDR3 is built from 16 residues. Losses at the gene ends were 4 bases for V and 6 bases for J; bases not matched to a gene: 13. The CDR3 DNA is TGTGCCAGCAGTTCCGCCGGTAGCGGGAGAAACCTCGAGCAGTACTTC. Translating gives CASSSAGSGRNLEQYF.

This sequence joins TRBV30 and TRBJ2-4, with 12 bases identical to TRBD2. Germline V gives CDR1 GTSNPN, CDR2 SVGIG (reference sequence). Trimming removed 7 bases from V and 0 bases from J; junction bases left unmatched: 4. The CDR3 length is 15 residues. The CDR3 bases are TGTGCCTCTCTAGCGGGAGGGACAGCCAAAAACATTCAGTACTTC. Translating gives CASLAGGTAKNIQYF.

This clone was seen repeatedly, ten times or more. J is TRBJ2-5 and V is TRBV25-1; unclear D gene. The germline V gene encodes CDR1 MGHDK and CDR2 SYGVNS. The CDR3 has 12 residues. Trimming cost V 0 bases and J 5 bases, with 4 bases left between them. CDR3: CASSEYGETQYF. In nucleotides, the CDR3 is TGTGCCAGCAGTGAATATGGGGAGACCCAGTACTTC. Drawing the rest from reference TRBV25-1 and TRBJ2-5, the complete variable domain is EADIYQTPRYLVIGTGKKITLECSQTMGHDKMYWYQQDPGMELHLIHYSYGVNSTEKGDLSSESTVSRIRTEHFPLTLESARPSHTSQYLCASSEYGETQYFGPGTRLLVL.

CDR3 region: CSVDRGGSEAFF. Written as DNA, the CDR3 is TGCAGCGTTGACAGGGGAGGATCTGAAGCTTTCTTT. V and J are TRBV29-1 and TRBJ1-1, with a weak D call TRBD1 (6 bases). The CDR3 length is 12 residues. Germline values: CDR1 SQVTM, CDR2 ANQGSEA. The germline V and J ends were trimmed by 3 bases and 6 bases, with 11 bases remaining between them.

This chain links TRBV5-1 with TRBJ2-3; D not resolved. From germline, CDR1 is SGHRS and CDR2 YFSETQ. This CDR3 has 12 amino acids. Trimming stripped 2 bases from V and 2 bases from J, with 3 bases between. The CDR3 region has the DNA TGCGCCAGCAGCTTTAACACAGATACGCAGTATTTT. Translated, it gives CASSFNTDTQYF.

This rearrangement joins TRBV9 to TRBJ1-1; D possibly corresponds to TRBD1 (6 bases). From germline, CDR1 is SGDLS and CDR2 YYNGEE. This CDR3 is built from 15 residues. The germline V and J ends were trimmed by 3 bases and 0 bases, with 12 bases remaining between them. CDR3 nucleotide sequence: TGTGCCAGCAGCGGGGGGCTCGACTTGAACACTGAAGCTTTCTTT. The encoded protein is CASSGGLDLNTEAFF. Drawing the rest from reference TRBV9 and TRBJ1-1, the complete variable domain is DSGVTQTPKHLITATGQRVTLRCSPRSGDLSVYWYQQSLDQGLQFLIQYYNGEERAKGNILERFSAQQFPDLHSELNLSSLELGDSALYFCASSGGLDLNTEAFFGQGTRLTVV.

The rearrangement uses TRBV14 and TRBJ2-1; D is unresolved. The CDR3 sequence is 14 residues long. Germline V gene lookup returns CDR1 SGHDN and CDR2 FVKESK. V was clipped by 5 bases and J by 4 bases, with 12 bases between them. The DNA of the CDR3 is TGTGCCAGCAGCGCCATTTACGGGTACAATGAGCAGTTCTTC. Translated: CASSAIYGYNEQFF.

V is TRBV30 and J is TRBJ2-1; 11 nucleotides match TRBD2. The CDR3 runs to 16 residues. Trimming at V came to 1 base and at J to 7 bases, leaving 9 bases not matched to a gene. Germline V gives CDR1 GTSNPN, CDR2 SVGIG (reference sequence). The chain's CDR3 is CAWSGKLAGVANEQFF. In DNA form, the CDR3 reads TGTGCCTGGAGTGGAAAACTAGCGGGAGTTGCTAATGAGCAGTTCTTC.

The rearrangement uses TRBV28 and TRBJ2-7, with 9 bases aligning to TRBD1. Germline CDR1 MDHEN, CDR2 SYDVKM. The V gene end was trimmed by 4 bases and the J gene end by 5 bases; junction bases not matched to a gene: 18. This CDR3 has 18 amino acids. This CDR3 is CASSSPFLLRDRAHEQYF. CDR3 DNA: TGTGCCAGCAGTTCCCCGTTCCTACTCCGGGACAGGGCCCACGAGCAGTACTTC.

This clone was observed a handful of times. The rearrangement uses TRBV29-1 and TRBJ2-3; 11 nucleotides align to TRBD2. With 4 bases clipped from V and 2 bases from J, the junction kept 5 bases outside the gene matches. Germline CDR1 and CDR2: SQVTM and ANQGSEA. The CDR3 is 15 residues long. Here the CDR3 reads CSVGRLAGHTDTQYF. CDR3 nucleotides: TGCAGCGTTGGCCGACTAGCGGGACACACAGATACGCAGTATTTT.

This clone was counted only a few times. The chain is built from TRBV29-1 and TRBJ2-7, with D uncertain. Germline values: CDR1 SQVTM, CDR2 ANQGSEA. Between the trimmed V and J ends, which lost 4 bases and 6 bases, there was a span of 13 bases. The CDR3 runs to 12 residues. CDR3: CSVGKGNSEQYF. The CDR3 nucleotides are TGCAGCGTTGGTAAGGGTAACTCCGAGCAGTACTTC.

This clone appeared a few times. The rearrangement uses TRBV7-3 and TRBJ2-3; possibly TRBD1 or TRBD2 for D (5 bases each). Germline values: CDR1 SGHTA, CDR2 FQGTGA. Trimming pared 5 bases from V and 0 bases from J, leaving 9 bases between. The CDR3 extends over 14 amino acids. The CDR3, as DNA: TGTGCCAGCAGCGGGGGACCAAGCACAGATACGCAGTATTTT. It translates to CASSGGPSTDTQYF.

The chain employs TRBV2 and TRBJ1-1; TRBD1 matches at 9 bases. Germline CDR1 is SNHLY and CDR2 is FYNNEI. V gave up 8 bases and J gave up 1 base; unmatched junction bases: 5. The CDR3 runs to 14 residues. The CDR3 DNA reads TGTGCCAGCGGGACAGGGTTATCGAACACTGAAGCTTTCTTT. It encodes CASGTGLSNTEAFF.

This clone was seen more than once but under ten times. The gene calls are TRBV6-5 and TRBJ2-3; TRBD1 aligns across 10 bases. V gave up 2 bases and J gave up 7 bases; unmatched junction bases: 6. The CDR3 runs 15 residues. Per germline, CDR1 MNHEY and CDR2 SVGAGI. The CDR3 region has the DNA TGTGCCAGCAGTTACGCGGGACAGGGGAGGAATACGCAGTATTTT. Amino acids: CASSYAGQGRNTQYF.

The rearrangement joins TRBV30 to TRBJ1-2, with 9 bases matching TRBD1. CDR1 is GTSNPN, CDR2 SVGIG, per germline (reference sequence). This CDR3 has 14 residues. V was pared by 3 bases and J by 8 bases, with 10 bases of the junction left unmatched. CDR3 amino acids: CAWRITGGSGGYTF. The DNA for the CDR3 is TGTGCCTGGAGGATAACAGGGGGCTCTGGAGGCTACACCTTC.